These 24 T cell receptor beta chains were sequenced from one sample in a study of CD8+CD57+ T cells in acquired aplastic anemia. The TCR beta profiling, which covered VDJ combination and CDR3 sequence, was carried out using genomic DNA as the template. TCRdb reprocessed the reads via MiXCR and lists one record per CDR3 protein. Altogether some 180,000 distinct CDR3 sequences are present, approximately 46% being singletons, with the ten largest covering approximately 2.9%. The source material was sorted CD4+, CD8+, or CD8+CD57+ T cells (not recorded which) from PBMCs. Receptors originate from a human donor in good health.

Ten or more counts support this clonotype. The chain has TRBV6-1 and TRBJ2-3; tentatively, D is TRBD2 (5 bases). V gave up 6 bases and J gave up 1 base, with 11 bases separating them. CDR1 MNHNS and CDR2 SASEGT come from the germline V gene. CDR3 length equals 14 residues. The CDR3 DNA follows: TGTGCCAGCAGCCGCAGCGGACGCACAGATACGCAGTATTTT. Amino acid sequence: CASSRSGRTDTQYF.

This clonotype was counted once. The chain recombines TRBV10-3 with TRBJ2-3; TRBD2 aligns across 8 bases. The CDR3 length is 16 residues. Per germline, CDR1 ENHRY and CDR2 SYGVKD. The V segment lost 4 bases and the J segment 2 bases; nucleotides outside the gene matches: 8. The CDR3: CAISGRGGADTDTQYF. The CDR3 DNA reads as TGTGCCATCAGTGGCCGGGGGGGGGCAGACACAGATACGCAGTATTTT.

This clonotype was found many times. V usage is TRBV5-5 and J usage is TRBJ1-4, with D maybe TRBD1 (6 bases). CDR3 length: 14 residues. CDR1 SGHKS and CDR2 YYEKEE come from the germline V gene (reference sequence). The V gene lost 0 bases and the J gene lost 8 bases, with 11 bases spanning the gap. The CDR3 nucleotides read TGTGCCAGCAGCTTGGGTGGAGGGGGAGAAAAACTGTTTTTT. Amino acids: CASSLGGGGEKLFF.

J is TRBJ2-7 and V is TRBV7-9; D unresolved. CDR3 length: 12 residues. V was shortened by 6 bases and J by 9 bases, with 15 bases between the two germline ends. The germline V gene encodes CDR1 SEHNR and CDR2 FQNEAQ (reference sequence). Here the CDR3 reads CASSSATWRQYF. CDR3 in DNA: TGTGCCAGCAGTTCCGCGACTTGGAGGCAGTACTTC. Using reference TRBV7-9 and TRBJ2-7 for the parts outside the CDR3, the full variable domain is DTGVSQNPRHKITKRGQNVTFRCDPISEHNRLYWYRQTLGQGPEFLTYFQNEAQLEKSRLLSDRFSAERPKGSFSTLEIQRTEQGDSAMYLCASSSATWRQYFGPGTRLTVT.

The chain has TRBV9 and TRBJ1-6; unclear D gene. This CDR3 has 14 residues. Between the trimmed V and J ends, which lost 3 bases and 8 bases, there was a span of 12 bases. Germline V CDR1 and CDR2: SGDLS, YYNGEE. CDR3 loop: CASSETAADSPLHF. The CDR3 nucleotides read TGTGCCAGCAGCGAGACGGCTGCGGATTCACCCCTCCACTTT.

Only a few counts were recorded for this clonotype. The CDR3: CATSRSWTGGANVLTF. CDR3 DNA: TGTGCCACCAGCAGATCCTGGACAGGTGGGGCCAACGTCCTGACTTTC. This chain connects TRBV15 to TRBJ2-6; 7 bases match TRBD1. Germline V CDR1 and CDR2: LNHNV, YYDKDF (reference sequence). The length of the CDR3 is 16 residues. With 2 bases clipped from V and 3 bases from J, the junction kept 4 bases outside the gene matches.

This clonotype came up many times. The chain couples TRBV5-1 to TRBJ2-1; D might be TRBD2 (5 bases). The CDR3 consists of 15 residues. Trimming removed 7 bases from V and 6 bases from J, with 20 bases in between. The germline V gene has CDR1 SGHRS and CDR2 YFSETQ. The CDR3 is CASAPGVGRGNEQFF. Here the CDR3 DNA reads TGCGCCAGCGCCCCGGGTGTGGGTCGGGGCAATGAGCAGTTCTTC. The variable domain in full, with the rest retrieved from reference TRBV5-1 and TRBJ2-1, is KAGVTQTPRYLIKTRGQQVTLSCSPISGHRSVSWYQQTPGQGLQFLFEYFSETQRNKGNFPGRFSGRQFSNSRSEMNVSTLELGDSALYLCASAPGVGRGNEQFFGPGTRLTVL.

The chain joins TRBV19 to TRBJ1-4; no clear D gene. Germline-derived CDR1 and CDR2 are LNHDA and SQIVND (reference sequence). The CDR3 is 15 residues long. V lost 5 bases, J lost 3 bases, and 13 bases lay in between. Written as DNA, the CDR3 is TGTGCCAGTAGTCCTAGAGGAGGATCTAATGAAAAACTGTTTTTT. Translated, it gives CASSPRGGSNEKLFF.

The gene calls are TRBV6-1 and TRBJ1-5; 7 nucleotides line up with TRBD1. With V trimmed by 7 bases and J by 1 base, 16 bases remained unmatched. This CDR3 contains 18 residues. Germline V gene sequence: CDR1 MNHNS, CDR2 SASEGT. The CDR3 DNA reads as TGTGCCAGCACCGCTGCCTTGTCCCCGGGACAGAGCAATCAGCCCCAGCATTTT. The encoded protein is CASTAALSPGQSNQPQHF.

In this sample, this clonotype turned up a few times. This rearrangement joins TRBV2 to TRBJ2-7, with TRBD2 matching 11 bases. The CDR3 totals 15 residues. The V gene's germline CDR1 is SNHLY and CDR2 FYNNEI. J gave up 3 bases and V 6 bases, and 7 bases lay outside the gene matches. Here the CDR3 DNA reads TGTGCCAGCAGCGGGCCGGGACTAGCGGACTACGAGCAGTACTTC. It encodes CASSGPGLADYEQYF.

This clonotype came up many times. J is TRBJ2-5 and V is TRBV4-2; no firm D call. The ends were cut back, 5 bases at V and 1 base at J, with 23 bases in the middle. The V gene's germline CDR1 is LGHNA and CDR2 YNFKEQ. CDR3 length: 18 residues. CDR3 in DNA: TGTGCCAGCAGCAAGGCGCGTGTTCCTCTTATACGCCAAGAGACCCAGTACTTC. It codes for CASSKARVPLIRQETQYF.

The J gene is TRBJ2-5, the V gene TRBV18; D gene uncertain. The V gene lost 3 bases and the J gene lost 4 bases, with 9 bases spanning the gap. The CDR3 spans 13 residues. Germline CDR1 and CDR2: KGHSH and LQKENI. CDR3: CASSPRATETQYF. The CDR3, as DNA: TGTGCCAGCTCACCCCGGGCGACAGAGACCCAGTACTTC.

About this clonotype: With a much larger clone just one base away, this may be a read error. The rearrangement uses TRBV20-1 and TRBJ1-1, with D possibly TRBD1 on 6 matching bases. Germline CDR1 and CDR2: DFQATT and SNEGSKA (reference sequence). The CDR3 consists of 14 residues. Trimming removed 1 base at V and 0 bases at J, with 9 bases between. DNA of the CDR3: TGCAGTGCTAGAGGCAACAGGGTGAACACTGAAGCTTTCTTT. Translated: CSARGNRVNTEAFF.

This chain connects TRBV7-3 to TRBJ2-1; 9 bases match TRBD2. The CDR3 is 15 residues long. Germline CDR1 is SGHTA and CDR2 is FQGTGA. J lost 9 bases, V lost 4 bases, and 10 bases had no gene match. The CDR3 DNA follows: TGTGCCAGCAGCTCCGTAGCGGGAGTTTTCGGTGAGCAGTTCTTC. It yields the protein CASSSVAGVFGEQFF.

This clonotype was observed at least ten times. The chain has TRBV11-3 and TRBJ1-6, with 9 bases lining up with TRBD1. V trimming: 2 bases; J trimming: 7 bases; junction bases outside the gene matches: 12. This CDR3 has 18 residues. Per germline, CDR1 SGHNT and CDR2 YENEEA. The CDR3 region has the DNA TGTGCCAGCAGCTTACTCACACCGGGACAGGGACGAAATTCACCCCTCCACTTT. Protein product: CASSLLTPGQGRNSPLHF.

This clonotype was detected many times. V gene TRBV20-1 combines with J gene TRBJ1-6; D unresolved. V lost 5 bases and J 6 bases, leaving 5 bases between the germline ends. This CDR3 has 11 amino acids. Germline V CDR1 and CDR2: DFQATT, SNEGSKA (reference sequence). The CDR3 here is CSAVLNSPLHF. The CDR3 nucleotides read TGCAGTGCTGTACTTAATTCACCCCTCCACTTT.

V is TRBV11-1 and J is TRBJ2-1; perhaps TRBD1 as D (5 bases). The CDR3 runs 15 residues. Germline V gene data show CDR1 as SGHAT and CDR2 as FQDESV (reference sequence). With 5 bases removed from V and 12 bases from J, the gap between germline ends came to 23 bases. The CDR3 nucleotides read TGTGCCAGCAGCCCGAATGGGTCAAACAAAGGGGCGCAGTTCTTC. Translation: CASSPNGSNKGAQFF.

J is TRBJ2-7 and V is TRBV29-1, with TRBD1 identical over 10 bases. Trimming at V came to 6 bases and at J to 5 bases, leaving 10 bases not matched to a gene. The CDR3 is 14 amino acids. In germline, CDR1 is SQVTM, CDR2 ANQGSEA. In DNA form, the CDR3 reads TGCAGCGTCGCCGAACAGGGACAGGGGAACGAGCAGTACTTC. This translates into CSVAEQGQGNEQYF.

The chain recombines TRBV10-3 with TRBJ1-2; D unresolved. The CDR3 extends over 14 amino acids. Germline CDR1 ENHRY, CDR2 SYGVKD. V dropped 2 bases and J dropped 4 bases, with 11 bases sitting between them. The CDR3 region has the DNA TGTGCCATCAGTGAGCCTCGGACCCGCTATGGCTACACCTTC. Amino acids: CAISEPRTRYGYTF.

This clonotype has at least ten counts. V and J are TRBV11-2 and TRBJ2-7; D remains ambiguous. V lost 5 bases to trimming and J lost 4 bases, with 18 bases between them. Germline-derived CDR1 and CDR2 are SGHAT and FQNNGV. The CDR3 runs 15 residues. Written as DNA, the CDR3 is TGTGCCAGCAGCCAAGTGGTAGCTAGGTCATACGAGCAGTACTTC. It codes for CASSQVVARSYEQYF. The full variable domain, completed using reference TRBV11-2 and TRBJ2-7, is EAGVAQSPRYKIIEKRQSVAFWCNPISGHATLYWYQQILGQGPKLLIQFQNNGVVDDSQLPKDRFSAERLKGVDSTLKIQPAKLEDSAVYLCASSQVVARSYEQYFGPGTRLTVT.

This rearrangement joins TRBV30 to TRBJ2-3; D possibly corresponds to TRBD2 (5 bases). This CDR3 comprises 11 residues. V was pared by 4 bases and J by 3 bases, with 5 bases between. Germline CDR1 and CDR2: GTSNPN and SVGIG (reference sequence). The CDR3 DNA is TGTGCCTGGACGGGGACAGATACGCAGTATTTT. It translates to CAWTGTDTQYF.

At least ten counts were recorded for this clonotype. J is TRBJ2-1 and V is TRBV19, with D perhaps TRBD2 (5 bases). This CDR3 is built from 15 residues. The V end lost 2 bases, the J end lost 0 bases, and 8 bases lay between the germline ends. CDR1 is LNHDA and CDR2 is SQIVND in the germline V gene (reference sequence). CDR3 nucleotide sequence: TGTGCCAGTAGTATAAGCGGAAACTCCTACAATGAGCAGTTCTTC. It encodes CASSISGNSYNEQFF.

This clonotype was detected many times. The gene calls are TRBV6-1 and TRBJ1-4, with D unclear. The CDR3 covers 16 residues. Germline V gene sequence: CDR1 MNHNS, CDR2 SASEGT. Trimming took off 7 bases at V and 8 bases at J, with 23 bases between the two ends. The CDR3 loop is CASTSRAAIRVEKLFF. CDR3 in DNA: TGTGCCAGCACCTCCCGGGCGGCCATACGGGTCGAAAAACTGTTTTTT.

The chain carries TRBV6-5 and TRBJ1-5; 7 nucleotides match TRBD1. Germline V CDR1 and CDR2: MNHEY, SVGAGI. The CDR3 totals 13 residues. With V trimmed by 4 bases and J by 6 bases, 3 bases remained unmatched. As DNA, the CDR3 is TGTGCCAGCAGTTCTGACAGGGCTCAGCCCCAGCATTTT. Translating it yields CASSSDRAQPQHF.